Following are 17 T cell receptor beta chains from one sample sequenced in a study of blood T cell repertoires in COVID-19. Profiling relied on immunoSEQ multiplex PCR, and the TCRdb table lists in-frame clones only, not all of them. The sample has 290,000 or so clones, about nine tenths seen once. The sequenced material came from PBMCs or T cells enriched from blood (not recorded which). These receptors were obtained from a woman under 40 who had recovered from COVID-19.

This clone has just one count. The gene calls are TRBV9 and TRBJ1-2; a possible D gene is TRBD1 (6 bases). V lost 0 bases and J lost 2, with 14 bases in between. The CDR3 totals 16 residues. Germline assignment: CDR1 SGDLS and CDR2 YYNGEE. The CDR3 DNA reads as TGTGCCAGCAGCGTAGATCCGGGACAAGGGAACTATGGCTACACCTTC. Translating it yields CASSVDPGQGNYGYTF.

The chain has TRBV30 and TRBJ1-3; D gene ambiguous. From germline, CDR1 is GTSNPN and CDR2 SVGIG (reference sequence). Trimming took off 5 bases at V and 0 bases at J, with 8 bases between the two ends. The CDR3 has 13 residues. DNA of the CDR3: TGTGCCTGGGGCGGGGACTCTGGAAACACCATATATTTT. This sequence encodes CAWGGDSGNTIYF.

V and J are TRBV5-6 and TRBJ1-4, with D perhaps matching TRBD1 (6 bases). Germline V CDR1 and CDR2: SGHDT, YYEEEE. Trimming stripped 3 bases from V and 7 bases from J, with 16 bases between. The CDR3 has 15 residues. This chain's CDR3 is CASSSWTVPLEKLFF. The CDR3 coding sequence is TGTGCCAGCAGCTCCTGGACAGTCCCTCTTGAAAAACTGTTTTTT.

This chain links TRBV5-1 with TRBJ2-1; 12 bases map to TRBD2. Per germline, CDR1 SGHRS and CDR2 YFSETQ. Trimming cost V 1 base and J 8 bases; bases outside gene matches: 4. The CDR3 contains 15 residues. The CDR3 sequence: CASSLQSSGRDEQFF. The CDR3 nucleotides are TGCGCCAGCAGCTTGCAGTCTAGCGGGAGGGATGAGCAGTTCTTC.

The CDR3 spells CASSHYFSYEQYF. CDR3 sequence (DNA): TGTGCCAGCAGCCATTACTTCTCCTACGAGCAGTACTTC. The chain combines TRBV7-2 with TRBJ2-7; D not certain. This CDR3 is built from 13 residues. Germline V CDR1 and CDR2: SGHTA, FQGNSA. V lost 5 bases and J 0 bases, leaving 8 bases between the germline ends. Based on the CDR3 plus reference TRBV7-2 and TRBJ2-7, the full variable domain is GAGVSQSPSNKVTEKGKDVELRCDPISGHTALYWYRQSLGQGLEFLIYFQGNSAPDKSGLPSDRFSAERTGGSVSTLTIQRTQQEDSAVYLCASSHYFSYEQYFGPGTRLTVT.

The V and J genes are TRBV16 and TRBJ2-6, with D possibly being TRBD2 (6 bases). The CDR3 is 16 amino acids. Trimming left V 4 bases short and J 2 bases short, with 12 bases between. Germline values: CDR1 KGHSY, CDR2 FQNENV. CDR3 DNA sequence: TGTGCCAGCAGCCCCAAGGAGGGCACTGGGGCCAACGTCCTGACTTTC. As protein: CASSPKEGTGANVLTF.

J is TRBJ1-5 and V is TRBV18, with unresolved D. From germline, CDR1 is KGHSH and CDR2 LQKENI. The CDR3 is made up of 16 amino acids. Between the trimmed V and J ends, which lost 3 bases and 3 bases, there was a span of 15 bases. The CDR3 region is CASSPTGSQNNQPQHF. As DNA, the CDR3 is TGTGCCAGCTCACCCACGGGATCCCAGAACAATCAGCCCCAGCATTTT. Filled out from reference TRBV18 and TRBJ1-5, the complete variable domain reads NAGVMQNPRHLVRRRGQEARLRCSPMKGHSHVYWYRQLPEEGLKFMVYLQKENIIDESGMPKERFSAEFPKEGPSILRIQQVVRGDSAAYFCASSPTGSQNNQPQHFGDGTRLSIL.

The chain has TRBV5-5 and TRBJ2-7, with D possibly matching TRBD1 (5 bases). Germline CDR1 SGHKS, CDR2 YYEKEE (reference sequence). The CDR3 length is 13 residues. V gave up 0 bases and J gave up 2 bases, with 6 bases separating them. The CDR3 sequence is CASSLAGTYEQYF. In nucleotides, the CDR3 is TGTGCCAGCAGCTTGGCAGGGACCTACGAGCAGTACTTC.

The chain joins TRBV3-1 (or the pseudogene TRBV3-2) to TRBJ2-3; 7 bases are a match to TRBD1. Germline V gives CDR1 LGHDT, CDR2 YNNKEL (reference sequence). The CDR3 loop spans 17 amino acids. The trim removed 4 bases at V and 0 bases at J, leaving 10 bases unmatched. DNA of the CDR3: TGTGCCAGCAGCCCCTGGGACAGCTCCACCAGCACAGATACGCAGTATTTT. Translated: CASSPWDSSTSTDTQYF.

The rearrangement links TRBV25-1 to TRBJ1-2, with 9 bases lining up with TRBD1. J gave up 8 bases and V 8 bases, and 21 bases lay outside the gene matches. Germline V gene data show CDR1 as MGHDK and CDR2 as SYGVNS. There are 17 residues in the CDR3. CDR3 coding DNA: TGTGCCAGCGGCCGATCTTCCCCCGGGACAGGGATAAGCGGCTACACCTTC. Its translation: CASGRSSPGTGISGYTF.

This chain links TRBV7-9 with TRBJ2-5, with 8 bases that match TRBD1. The CDR3 extends over 15 amino acids. Germline trimming cut 1 base from V and 5 bases from J; bases unmatched to any gene: 6. In germline, CDR1 is SEHNR, CDR2 FQNEAQ (reference sequence). Written as DNA, the CDR3 is TGTGCCAGCAGCTTAGAGGGACAGGTACGGGAGACCCAGTACTTC. As protein: CASSLEGQVRETQYF.

V is TRBV7-2 and J is TRBJ1-1; D unresolved. The CDR3 consists of 16 residues. V lost 1 base and J lost 4, with 16 bases in between. Germline CDR1 reads SGHTA; CDR2 reads FQGNSA. CDR3 bases: TGTGCCAGCAGCTTAGTGCAAACGCTGGGGAGCACTGAAGCTTTCTTT. Residues: CASSLVQTLGSTEAFF. The whole variable domain, filled in from reference TRBV7-2 and TRBJ1-1, reads GAGVSQSPSNKVTEKGKDVELRCDPISGHTALYWYRQSLGQGLEFLIYFQGNSAPDKSGLPSDRFSAERTGGSVSTLTIQRTQQEDSAVYLCASSLVQTLGSTEAFFGQGTRLTVV.

The V call is TRBV6-5, the J call TRBJ2-7, with no clear D. The CDR3 is made up of 12 amino acids. Trimming left V 5 bases short and J 3 bases short, with 8 bases between. Per germline, CDR1 MNHEY and CDR2 SVGAGI. CDR3 residues: CASSTRDYEQYF. The CDR3 nucleotides read TGTGCCAGCAGTACCCGCGACTACGAGCAGTACTTC.

The chain couples TRBV28 to TRBJ2-5; D remains unclear. Trimming pared 5 bases from V and 5 bases from J, leaving 9 bases between. Germline V CDR1 and CDR2: MDHEN, SYDVKM. This CDR3 spans 12 amino acids. This CDR3 reads CASSQTGETQYF. CDR3 bases: TGTGCCAGCAGTCAAACCGGGGAGACCCAGTACTTC.

This sequence joins TRBV5-1 and TRBJ2-3, with D hard to call. Trimming pared 1 base from V and 4 bases from J, leaving 13 bases between. The CDR3 spans 15 residues. The germline CDR1 and CDR2 sequences are SGHRS and YFSETQ. CDR3 in DNA: TGCGCCAGCAGCTTGTATGGCGGAGACTCAGATACGCAGTATTTT. It encodes CASSLYGGDSDTQYF.

The V gene is TRBV10-1, the J gene TRBJ1-1; D is ambiguous. CDR3 length: 13 amino acids. Germline CDR1 and CDR2: WNHNN and SYGVQD (reference sequence). V was clipped by 2 bases and J by 4 bases, with 8 bases between them. This CDR3 is CASSEKEATEAFF. CDR3 coding DNA: TGCGCCAGCAGTGAGAAGGAGGCCACTGAAGCTTTCTTT.

This sequence joins TRBV5-1 and TRBJ2-5; 7 positions match TRBD1. Germline values: CDR1 SGHRS, CDR2 YFSETQ. This CDR3 region has 15 residues. Unmatched junction bases numbered 11, after V lost 4 bases and J lost 5 bases. CDR3 amino acids: CASSNIPTGSETQYF. CDR3 in DNA: TGCGCCAGCAGCAACATACCGACAGGGTCGGAGACCCAGTACTTC.